This is a list of T cell receptor beta chains from one sample in a study of shared clonotypes between healthy human individuals. Sequenced by immunoSEQ multiplex PCR; TCRdb stores in-frame clones only, minus some. The sample holds 950,000 to 1,300,000 clones, roughly 70% seen once. The sample was memory CD4+ T cells sorted from blood. These receptors came from a man younger than 35 in good health. Each CDR3 is given with its conserved first and last residue. Each record gives: D gene, V gene, clone size, J gene, CDR3 protein, CDR3 DNA. The D gene is left open where the match is weak. The size field is filled for only some rows; it gives once, few, many or a size class.

-	TRBV11-1	few	TRBJ1-2	CASSLGGGYGYTF	TGTGCCAGCAGCTTAGGAGGCGGCTATGGCTACACCTTC
-	TRBV18	-	TRBJ2-7	CASSPPGGQRREQYF	TGTGCCAGCTCACCACCGGGAGGACAACGTAGAGAGCAGTACTTC
-	TRBV5-1	-	TRBJ2-7	CASSPGTRGEQYF	TGCGCCAGCAGCCCCGGGACTCGCGGCGAGCAGTACTTC
TRBD1	TRBV5-5	-	TRBJ1-5	CASSLGQGVNQPQHF	TGTGCCAGCAGCTTGGGACAGGGAGTCAATCAGCCCCAGCATTTT
TRBD1	TRBV28	-	TRBJ2-2	CASSSGGTGNTGELFF	TGTGCCAGCAGTTCCGGTGGGACAGGGAACACCGGGGAGCTGTTTTTT
-	TRBV10-3	many	TRBJ2-6	CAVPGPVLSGANVLTF	TGTGCCGTGCCGGGACCGGTATTATCTGGGGCCAACGTCCTGACTTTC
-	TRBV14	-	TRBJ2-1	CASSQDPFRASYNEQFF	TGTGCCAGCAGCCAAGATCCGTTCCGCGCCTCCTACAATGAGCAGTTCTTC
-	TRBV5-4	-	TRBJ2-3	CASSLGTPNTDTQYF	TGTGCCAGCAGCTTGGGTACCCCGAACACAGATACGCAGTATTTT
TRBD1	TRBV15	-	TRBJ1-1	CATSRPGTGFPYTEAFF	TGTGCCACCAGCAGACCAGGGACAGGGTTTCCATACACTGAAGCTTTCTTT
-	TRBV5-1	-	TRBJ2-1	CASSLEARQIREQFF	TGCGCCAGCAGCTTGGAGGCAAGACAGATCCGAGAGCAGTTCTTC
-	TRBV5-1	-	TRBJ2-1	CASSPVGGGPPDNEQFF	TGCGCCAGCAGCCCTGTGGGCGGGGGCCCTCCTGACAATGAGCAGTTCTTC
-	TRBV30	-	TRBJ2-7	CAWQGSYEQYF	TGTGCCTGGCAGGGCTCCTACGAGCAGTACTTC
TRBD2	TRBV27	-	TRBJ2-1	CASSFSGRGNEQFF	TGTGCCAGCAGTTTTAGCGGGAGAGGGAATGAGCAGTTCTTC
TRBD1	TRBV28	-	TRBJ2-1	CASTSSPGQSSYNEQFF	TGTGCCAGCACCTCATCGCCGGGACAGAGCTCCTACAATGAGCAGTTCTTC
TRBD2	TRBV19	few	TRBJ2-5	CASKLAGGQETQYF	TGTGCCAGTAAACTAGCGGGGGGTCAAGAGACCCAGTACTTC
-	TRBV5-1	few	TRBJ2-1	CASSRTNLRDEQFF	TGCGCCAGCAGCCGGACTAACCTCCGAGATGAGCAGTTCTTC
-	TRBV5-8	-	TRBJ2-4	CASSFPGGGVIQYF	TGTGCCAGCAGCTTCCCCGGGGGTGGTGTCATTCAGTACTTC
-	TRBV4-3	few	TRBJ1-1	CASSQSAPPINTEAFF	TGCGCCAGCAGCCAAAGCGCGCCACCAATAAACACTGAAGCTTTCTTT
-	TRBV14	few	TRBJ1-1	CASSQSRNTEAFF	TGTGCCAGCAGCCAAAGTCGGAACACTGAAGCTTTCTTT
-	TRBV27	many	TRBJ2-7	CASSGRVEYEQYF	TGTGCCAGCAGCGGTAGGGTGGAATACGAGCAGTACTTC
TRBD2	TRBV5-1	few	TRBJ2-2	CASSLGLAATGELFF	TGCGCCAGCAGCTTGGGACTAGCGGCCACCGGGGAGCTGTTTTTT
-	TRBV7-2	-	TRBJ1-5	CASSLGGRRNQPQHF	TGTGCCAGCAGCTTAGGGGGCAGGCGTAATCAGCCCCAGCATTTT
-	TRBV7-2	-	TRBJ1-5	CASSPPGQPQHF	TGTGCCAGCAGCCCGCCCGGTCAGCCCCAGCATTTT
-	TRBV6-5	-	TRBJ1-5	CASGTFNQPQHF	TGTGCCAGCGGGACCTTCAATCAGCCCCAGCATTTT
TRBD1	TRBV19	few	TRBJ2-1	CASSRTGGPNEQFF	TGTGCCAGTAGTCGGACAGGGGGCCCCAATGAGCAGTTCTTC
-	TRBV6-5	-	TRBJ1-2	CASRDTGRSYGYTF	TGTGCCAGCAGGGACACAGGGAGAAGCTATGGCTACACCTTC
TRBD1	TRBV10-1	-	TRBJ1-5	CASRQGDNQPQHF	TGCGCCAGTAGACAGGGGGACAATCAGCCCCAGCATTTT
TRBD2	TRBV5-6	-	TRBJ2-1	CASSPDDGSGDYNEQFF	TGTGCCAGCAGCCCGGATGACGGGAGCGGGGACTACAATGAGCAGTTCTTC
-	TRBV6-6	-	TRBJ1-6	CASTSGPYSPLHF	TGTGCCAGCACCTCGGGGCCCTATTCACCCCTCCACTTT
TRBD2	TRBV11-2	-	TRBJ2-7	CASSLARTSGRALRNEQYF	TGTGCCAGCAGCTTAGCCCGGACTAGCGGGAGGGCCCTCAGGAACGAGCAGTACTTC
-	TRBV7-9	once	TRBJ2-1	CASSFYDEQFF	TGTGCCAGCAGCTTCTACGATGAGCAGTTCTTC
TRBD2	TRBV5-4	-	TRBJ2-5	CASSPAGGARVGSQYF	TGTGCCAGCAGCCCCGCCGGGGGGGCTAGGGTAGGGAGCCAGTACTTC
-	TRBV4-3	-	TRBJ2-3	CASSQGALAPTDTQYF	TGCGCCAGCAGCCAAGGAGCACTAGCCCCCACAGATACGCAGTATTTT
-	TRBV6-5	-	TRBJ1-2	CASSQPGQANYGYTF	TGTGCCAGCAGCCAACCCGGACAAGCCAACTATGGCTACACCTTC
-	TRBV18	-	TRBJ1-2	CASSPPSYGDGYTF	TGTGCCAGCTCACCACCTTCCTACGGGGATGGCTACACCTTC
-	TRBV4-1	once	TRBJ2-3	CASSQRSSANTDTQYF	TGCGCCAGCAGCCAAAGGTCCAGCGCTAACACAGATACGCAGTATTTT
-	TRBV19	few	TRBJ1-4	CASSTATNEKLFF	TGTGCCAGTAGTACAGCAACTAATGAAAAACTGTTTTTT
TRBD1	TRBV10-3	-	TRBJ1-4	CAIRGAGGAANEKLFF	TGTGCCATCCGCGGAGCAGGGGGCGCAGCTAATGAAAAACTGTTTTTT
TRBD1	TRBV28	-	TRBJ1-2	CASSFISLQGNYGYTF	TGTGCCAGCAGCTTCATCAGCTTACAGGGGAACTATGGCTACACCTTC
-	TRBV10-2	-	TRBJ1-5	CASGYVGQPQHF	TGCGCCAGCGGTTACGTGGGACAGCCCCAGCATTTT
TRBD1	TRBV30	-	TRBJ2-7	CAWGPSTGKSYEQYF	TGTGCCTGGGGCCCCTCGACAGGGAAGTCCTACGAGCAGTACTTC
TRBD1	TRBV5-6	-	TRBJ1-1	CASSPRTGGTEAFF	TGTGCCAGCAGCCCTCGGACAGGGGGGACTGAAGCTTTCTTT
TRBD2	TRBV10-1	once	TRBJ2-3	CASGLAGPTDTQYF	TGCGCCAGTGGACTAGCGGGACCCACAGATACGCAGTATTTT
-	TRBV9	-	TRBJ2-6	CASSASGGTAAGANVLTF	TGTGCCAGCAGCGCCTCTGGGGGGACCGCCGCAGGGGCCAACGTCCTGACTTTC
TRBD2	TRBV30	-	TRBJ2-3	CASSGSSSTDTQYF	TGTGCCTCCAGCGGGAGCTCTAGCACAGATACGCAGTATTTT
-	TRBV28	-	TRBJ1-5	CASSLEYGNQPQHF	TGTGCCAGCAGTTTAGAGTACGGCAATCAGCCCCAGCATTTT
TRBD2	TRBV19	-	TRBJ2-5	CASSIRRIAGGRGETQYF	TGTGCCAGTAGTATCCGGCGCATCGCGGGGGGTAGGGGAGAGACCCAGTACTTC
-	TRBV6-5	-	TRBJ1-2	CASRDSHYGYTF	TGTGCCAGCAGAGACAGCCACTATGGCTACACCTTC
-	TRBV7-9	-	TRBJ2-1	CASSLWSYNEQFF	TGTGCCAGCAGCTTATGGTCGTACAATGAGCAGTTCTTC
-	TRBV4-3	few	TRBJ2-3	CASSQERSADTQYF	TGCGCCAGCAGCCAAGAGCGGAGCGCAGATACGCAGTATTTT
TRBD1	TRBV18	-	TRBJ2-7	CASSITDRVGYEQYF	TGTGCCAGCTCAATAACAGACAGGGTCGGGTACGAGCAGTACTTC
-	TRBV9	-	TRBJ2-7	CASSSPGRANEQYF	TGTGCCAGCAGCTCTCCCGGTAGAGCGAACGAGCAGTACTTC
-	TRBV9	once	TRBJ1-1	CASSVLGNTEAFF	TGTGCCAGCAGCGTTCTGGGTAACACTGAAGCTTTCTTT
-	TRBV6-5	-	TRBJ1-4	CASSYAPGVWEKLFF	TGTGCCAGCAGTTACGCGCCAGGGGTTTGGGAAAAACTGTTTTTT
-	TRBV5-1	once	TRBJ2-2	CASSLVAGNTGELFF	TGCGCCAGCAGCTTGGTCGCGGGGAACACCGGGGAGCTGTTTTTT
-	TRBV11-3	once	TRBJ2-1	CASSPQGLAYNEQFF	TGTGCCAGCAGCCCCCAGGGCCTGGCCTACAATGAGCAGTTCTTC
-	TRBV28	few	TRBJ2-7	CASRPRPLERYEQYF	TGTGCCAGCAGACCGCGGCCCCTCGAGCGCTACGAGCAGTACTTC
-	TRBV6-5	-	TRBJ2-1	CASSSPSRVNEQFF	TGTGCCAGCAGTTCACCCTCCCGGGTGAATGAGCAGTTCTTC
-	TRBV29-1	-	TRBJ2-3	CSVTVDTDTQYF	TGCAGCGTGACGGTAGACACAGATACGCAGTATTTT